These T cell receptor beta chains were read from a single sample in a study of blood T cells in healthy people across ages. In TCRdb, the 5' RACE reads were re-called with MiXCR into one record per CDR3 protein. This table has approximately 1,700,000 distinct CDR3 sequences, 39% appearing once. The source material was blood. The receptors shown here come from a human donor in good health. Each CDR3 is given with its conserved first and last residue. D genes are given only for firm matches. Not all rows give a size; the values are once, few, many and, for expanded clones, a class.

v_gene	j_gene	abundance	d_gene	CDR3nt	CDR3aa
TRBV20-1	TRBJ1-1	few	NA	TGCAGTGCCTACGACTCCGGGGACACTGAAGCTTTCTTT	CSAYDSGDTEAFF
TRBV3-1	TRBJ2-7	NA	TRBD2	TGTGCCAGCAGCCAAAATCCGGGGGGGACGGGCGAGCAGTACTTC	CASSQNPGGTGEQYF
TRBV20-1	TRBJ1-6	few	TRBD1	TGTAGTGCTAGTTTTGCCGGGACAGTACAATCACCCCTCCACTTT	CSASFAGTVQSPLHF
TRBV7-9	TRBJ1-1	NA	TRBD1	TGTGCCAGCAGCTTAGGACAGGGCATTTACACTGCAGCTTTCTTT	CASSLGQGIYTAAFF
TRBV6-5	TRBJ1-6	few	NA	TGTGCCAGCACTCAGGACGGCGGTGCCTATAATTCACCCCTCCACTTT	CASTQDGGAYNSPLHF
TRBV24-1	TRBJ1-2	NA	NA	TGTGCCACCAGTGGTAATAAGGGTGAAGAAAACTATGGCTACACCTTC	CATSGNKGEENYGYTF
TRBV29-1	TRBJ1-2	NA	NA	TGCAGCGTTGGAACAGGGCCCACGTATGCCTACACCTTC	CSVGTGPTYAYTF
TRBV6-1	TRBJ2-6	few	TRBD1	TGTGCCAGCAATACGAGGGTAGGGGGCGATACCTCCAGGAGGGGGGCCAACGTCCTGACTTTC	CASNTRVGGDTSRRGANVLTF
TRBV15	TRBJ2-6	many	TRBD1	TGTGCCACCAGCAGGGACAGGGGGGCCAACGTCCTGACTTTC	CATSRDRGANVLTF
TRBV12-3/TRBV12-4	TRBJ1-5	few	TRBD1	TGTGCCAGCAGTTTAAGAGGTTGGGGGACAGGGCGAAATCAGCCCCAGCATTTT	CASSLRGWGTGRNQPQHF
TRBV4-3	TRBJ2-1	NA	NA	TGCGCCAGCAGCCAGGACTTCGAGGGCCGGGCTTTCTACGAGCAGTTCTTC	CASSQDFEGRAFYEQFF
TRBV5-1	TRBJ2-1	NA	TRBD1	TGCGCCAGCAGCTCACCGGGACAGGTTGACAATGAGCAGTTCTTC	CASSSPGQVDNEQFF
TRBV10-3	TRBJ2-7	NA	TRBD1	TGTGCCATCGCTAGGACAGGGGCGTACGAGCAGTACTTC	CAIARTGAYEQYF
TRBV7-3	TRBJ2-1	few	TRBD2	TGTGCCAGCAGCGGAACCGGGGGGAGCCTCGTCAATGAGCAGTTCTTC	CASSGTGGSLVNEQFF
TRBV2	TRBJ2-1	NA	TRBD2	TGTGCCAGCATCAGACTAGCGGGGTTCAATGAGCAGTTCTTC	CASIRLAGFNEQFF
TRBV5-1	TRBJ2-5	NA	TRBD1	TGCGCCAGCAATCCGGGACAGACAGAAGAGACCCAGTACTTC	CASNPGQTEETQYF
TRBV2	TRBJ1-2	NA	TRBD1	TGTGCCAGCAGTTCTTTACCAGGGACAGGATACTATGGCTACACCTTC	CASSSLPGTGYYGYTF
TRBV12-3/TRBV12-4	TRBJ2-4	few	NA	TGTGCCAGCACCTGGGGCAGCCCGAAAAACATTCAGTACTTC	CASTWGSPKNIQYF
TRBV6-2/TRBV6-3	TRBJ2-3	NA	TRBD2	TGTGCCAGCAGTTGGGAGGGTACTACGCAGTATTTT	CASSWEGTTQYF
TRBV4-1	TRBJ1-2	few	TRBD1	TGCGCCAGCAGCGCCGAAGGGACAGGGGATGGCTACACCTTC	CASSAEGTGDGYTF
TRBV5-1	TRBJ1-6	few	NA	TGCGCCAGCAGACCCTTAGGGACCGAAAATTCACCCCTCCACTTT	CASRPLGTENSPLHF
TRBV11-2	TRBJ1-5	NA	NA	TGTGCCAGCAGCCCCGTATTGACTCAGCCCCAGCATTTT	CASSPVLTQPQHF
TRBV2	TRBJ1-1	NA	NA	TGTGCCAGCAGTGCCAACAGCGCTTTCTTT	CASSANSAFF
TRBV27	TRBJ2-6	many	NA	TGTGCCAGCAGACCGGTCGATACCTCTGGGGCCAACGTCCTGACTTTC	CASRPVDTSGANVLTF
TRBV9	TRBJ2-3	NA	TRBD2	TGTGCCAGCGGTGATCTAGCGGGAATCACAGATACGCAGTATTTT	CASGDLAGITDTQYF
TRBV6-2/TRBV6-3	TRBJ1-1	NA	NA	TGTGCCAGCAGTTACTCCCCTGTGTGGACTGAAGCTTTCTTT	CASSYSPVWTEAFF
TRBV6-4	TRBJ2-3	NA	TRBD2	TGTGCCAGCAGCCGGGAGGGCACAGATACGCAGTATTTT	CASSREGTDTQYF
TRBV5-1	TRBJ2-1	NA	TRBD2	TGCGCCAGCAGCCCGGTCCTACTAGCGGGGGTCTACAATGAGCAGTTCTTC	CASSPVLLAGVYNEQFF
TRBV12-3/TRBV12-4	TRBJ1-1	NA	TRBD1	TGTGCCAGCAGTCCCCGGGACAGGGGGAAAGCTTTCTTT	CASSPRDRGKAFF
TRBV2	TRBJ2-1	few	NA	TGTGCCAGCAGTCCAGGGATCAGCTCCTACAATGAGCAGTTCTTC	CASSPGISSYNEQFF
TRBV20-1	TRBJ2-1	NA	TRBD2	TGCAGTGCTAGAGATCCCCGGCGGGCGGGGGGCCCCAGTAGGTACAATGAGCAGTTCTTC	CSARDPRRAGGPSRYNEQFF
TRBV7-2	TRBJ2-3	NA	NA	TGTGCCAGCAGCTTAAATCAGGGGTCCACAGATACGCAGTATTTT	CASSLNQGSTDTQYF
TRBV9	TRBJ2-5	few	TRBD2	TGTGCCAGCAGCCTTAGCGGGGTCGGAGAGACCCAGTACTTC	CASSLSGVGETQYF
TRBV7-6	TRBJ1-1	few	NA	TGTGCCAGCAGCCACGCTCTGTCGGGGGATTTGAGCACTGAAGCTTTCTTT	CASSHALSGDLSTEAFF
TRBV3-1	TRBJ1-4	NA	NA	TGTGCCAGCAGCCAAGAACGTCTCAGGGGACTGTTTTTT	CASSQERLRGLFF
TRBV12-3/TRBV12-4	TRBJ1-2	NA	NA	TGTGCCAGCAGACAGGAGTACCACCCCAACTATGGCTACACCTTC	CASRQEYHPNYGYTF
TRBV21-1	TRBJ1-5	NA	NA	TGTGCCAGCAGCAAAGCTGACGGGGACATCAGGGCAGAGCCCCAGCATTTT	CASSKADGDIRAEPQHF
TRBV5-1	TRBJ2-5	NA	NA	TGCGCCAGCAGTCCTAGTCCGGGGGTATGGGAGACCCAGTACTTC	CASSPSPGVWETQYF
TRBV5-1	TRBJ2-5	NA	NA	TGCGCCAGCTCCAGGGGGGGAGCCGCCCCTGAGCAGTACTTC	CASSRGGAAPEQYF
TRBV15	TRBJ2-1	NA	TRBD2	TGTGCCAGCTCTAGCGGGGGGGTAAAGGTGCAGTTTTTC	CASSSGGVKVQFF
TRBV9	TRBJ2-1	NA	TRBD2	TGTGCCAGCAGCGTAGGATCTAGCGGGGGACCCTACGAGCAGTTCTTC	CASSVGSSGGPYEQFF
TRBV6-1	TRBJ1-5	NA	NA	TGTGCCAGCAGTGAAGGTTGGGGTACGGATCAGCCCCAGCATTTT	CASSEGWGTDQPQHF
TRBV3-1	TRBJ2-7	few	NA	TGTGCCAGCAGCCCCCCGGGTGCTGGCGGTTACTCCTACGAGCAGTACTTC	CASSPPGAGGYSYEQYF
TRBV7-8	TRBJ2-5	NA	NA	TGTGCCAGCAGCTTAGGCGGGTTGCCGGAGACCCAGTACTTC	CASSLGGLPETQYF
TRBV7-9	TRBJ1-3	NA	NA	TGTGCCAGCAGCCCCTCCGGGGAGGGTAACACCATATATTTT	CASSPSGEGNTIYF
TRBV20-1	TRBJ2-7	NA	TRBD2	TGCAGTGCTTCCGCGGGGGAGGACGAGCAGTACTTC	CSASAGEDEQYF
TRBV5-4	TRBJ2-1	NA	TRBD1	TGTGCCAGCAGCTGGGACAGGGGGCCGTGGAATGAGCAGTTCTTC	CASSWDRGPWNEQFF
TRBV18	TRBJ1-1	NA	TRBD1	TGTGCCAGCTCACCGGGCATGGGACAGGGGAATGCCGCTTTCTTT	CASSPGMGQGNAAFF